This T cell receptor (beta chain) was obtained from a study of blood T cell repertoires in COVID-19. At the level of the study: Spain, Italy and the United States supplied samples that represented acute and convalescent COVID-19. PBMCs, B-cell-depleted T cells, or T cells were the source of the cDNA or gDNA that made up the material.

The junction had 3 bases not matched to a gene; V was cut back by 4 bases and J by 4 bases. CDR3 length equals 13 residues. Germline V lookup: CDR1 KGHSH, CDR2 LQKENI. As handled by the study authors: Cell counts per sample came from amplifying reference gene primers. Profiling relied on immunoSEQ multiplex PCR, and the TCRdb table lists in-frame clones only, not all of them. From that table come the V and J calls and clone size; the DNA was used to work out D and trimming. This sample has about 76,000 clones, with 70% to 90% found just once. The receptor was derived from a woman aged 55-70 years with acute or convalescent COVID-19. Sequenced: peripheral blood. The chain joins TRBV18 to TRBJ2-5; 7 bases are shared with TRBD2. The CDR3 DNA follows: TGTGCCAGCTCACGGGAGGGTGGAGAGACCCAGTACTTC. Translating it yields CASSREGGETQYF.